This T cell receptor beta chain was sequenced during a study of blood T cell repertoires in COVID-19. The table came from immunoSEQ multiplex PCR; TCRdb's copy has only in-frame clones and leaves some out. Here the sample spans fewer than 350,000 clones, 87% being singletons. Sequencing was done on a sample of PBMCs or T cells enriched from blood (not recorded which). The sequence was collected from a woman aged 35 to 49 who had recovered from COVID-19.

CDR3 in amino acids: CASSPPGLNYGYTF. CDR3 nucleotides: TGTGCCAGCTCGCCGCCGGGACTTAACTATGGCTACACCTTC. The rearrangement uses TRBV18 and TRBJ1-2, with a weak D call TRBD1 (5 bases). V was cut by 6 bases and J by 1 base, with 12 bases left in between. The CDR3 runs 14 residues. Germline CDR1 reads KGHSH; CDR2 reads LQKENI.